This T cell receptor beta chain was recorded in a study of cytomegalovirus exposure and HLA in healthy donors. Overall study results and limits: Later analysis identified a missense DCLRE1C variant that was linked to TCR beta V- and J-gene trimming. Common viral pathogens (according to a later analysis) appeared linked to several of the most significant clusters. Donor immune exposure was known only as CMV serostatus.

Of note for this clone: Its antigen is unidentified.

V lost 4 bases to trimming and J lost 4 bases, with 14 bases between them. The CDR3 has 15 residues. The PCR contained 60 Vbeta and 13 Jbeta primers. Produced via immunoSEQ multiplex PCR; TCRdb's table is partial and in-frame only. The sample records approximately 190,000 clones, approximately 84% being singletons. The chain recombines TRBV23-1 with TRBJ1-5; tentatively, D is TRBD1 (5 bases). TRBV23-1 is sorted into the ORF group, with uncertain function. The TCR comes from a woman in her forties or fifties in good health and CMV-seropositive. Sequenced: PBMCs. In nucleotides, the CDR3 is TGCGCCAGCAGTCCTTTTGGGGCCGAGAATCAGCCCCAGCATTTT. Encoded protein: CASSPFGAENQPQHF.